A selection of T cell receptor beta chains follows, all from one sample in a study of early T cells in non-severe SARS-CoV-2 infection. MiXCR, applied by TCRdb to the 5' RACE reads, yields one record per CDR3 protein. The table lists approximately 100,000 distinct CDR3 sequences, around 13% of them singletons. The sequencing input was whole blood. The receptors originated from an adult who was a healthcare worker with PCR-confirmed SARS-CoV-2 infection or an uninfected control (not recorded which). The CDR3 runs from the conserved cysteine through the conserved F or W. The D gene is left open where the match is weak. Not all rows give a size; the values are once, few, many and, for expanded clones, a class.

v_gene	j_gene	d_gene	abundance	CDR3nt	CDR3aa
TRBV6-2/TRBV6-3	TRBJ1-3	.	few	TGTGCCAGCAGGGAATACAGGGCCTCTGGAAACACCATATATTTT	CASREYRASGNTIYF
TRBV20-1	TRBJ1-1	.	many	TGCAGTGTCTGCGGGTTCTGGGAGTTGGGCACTGAAGCTTTCTTT	CSVCGFWELGTEAFF
TRBV29-1	TRBJ2-7	.	.	TGCAGCGTCCCCGGGAGCTACGAGCAGTACTTC	CSVPGSYEQYF
TRBV3-1	TRBJ2-1	TRBD2	few	TGTGCCAGCAGCCAAGATCTCGCGGGGGGGCTAAAGTATGAGCAGTTCTTC	CASSQDLAGGLKYEQFF
TRBV11-2	TRBJ1-1	.	.	TGTGCCAGCAGCCCTTTCCGGGACGGGATCACTGAAGCTTTCTTT	CASSPFRDGITEAFF
TRBV4-3	TRBJ2-5	TRBD2	.	TGCGCCAGCAGCCAAGATTATGAGGCTAGCGGGGCGGAGACCCAGTACTTC	CASSQDYEASGAETQYF
TRBV5-4	TRBJ2-3	TRBD2	.	TGTGCCAGCTTCTCGACTAGCGGGGGGGCAACAGATACGCAGTATTTT	CASFSTSGGATDTQYF
TRBV29-1	TRBJ2-7	.	.	TGCAGCGTTGTCGTCGGCGGAACCTACGAGCAGTACTTC	CSVVVGGTYEQYF
TRBV6-2/TRBV6-3	TRBJ2-7	.	.	TGTGCCAGCACCCCACCGGGGAGGCCCTACGAGCAGTACTTC	CASTPPGRPYEQYF
TRBV20-1	TRBJ2-4	TRBD2	.	TGCAGTGCTAGAGGGACTAGCGGGGAGAAAAACATTCAGTACTTC	CSARGTSGEKNIQYF
TRBV28	TRBJ1-1	.	.	TGTGCCAGCAGTTTCCGGACTGAAGTTTTCTTT	CASSFRTEVFF
TRBV27	TRBJ1-1	TRBD1	many	TGTGCCAGCAGTCCCTGGACAGGGGGAGGTGCTGAAGCTTTCTTT	CASSPWTGGGAEAFF